Presented here are 25 T cell receptor beta chains from one specimen sequenced in a study of T cells in Graves' hyperthyroidism and ophthalmopathy. RNA transcripts provided the source from which TCR beta CDR3 regions were amplified. HTBI primers were the set used in a first-round RT-PCR of the TCR CDR3. TCRdb reprocessed the multiplex PCR reads with MiXCR, giving one entry per CDR3 protein. Among approximately 620,000 distinct CDR3 sequences listed, 11% to 15% were seen once. The specimen sequenced was blood. The source of these receptors is a woman aged 30 to 39 with Graves' hyperthyroidism that later progressed to Graves' ophthalmopathy.

This clonotype was counted ten times or more. The chain carries TRBV6-9 and TRBJ2-1; D may match TRBD1 or TRBD2 (5 bases each). V lost 3 bases, J lost 1 base, and 28 bases lay in between. The CDR3 totals 21 residues. Germline V gene data show CDR1 as MNHGY and CDR2 as SVAAGI. The CDR3 loop reads CASSYPSGTSLYWGSYNEQFF. The CDR3 coding sequence is TGTGCCAGCAGTTACCCTTCCGGGACGTCGTTATACTGGGGGTCCTACAATGAGCAGTTCTTC.

This clonotype has a count of ten or more. The chain employs TRBV5-1 and TRBJ2-7, with 10 positions matching TRBD2. V was clipped by 3 bases and J by 5 bases; unmatched bases: 5. Germline V lookup: CDR1 SGHRS, CDR2 YFSETQ. The CDR3 is 14 amino acids. The CDR3 spells CASSSSGTSDEQYF. For the CDR3, the DNA is TGCGCCAGCAGCTCCTCCGGGACTAGCGACGAGCAGTACTTC.

In its sample, this clonotype was seen a few times. The chain is built from TRBV3-1 and TRBJ2-3; 7 nucleotides match TRBD2. J gave up 3 bases and V 4 bases, and 16 bases lay outside the gene matches. In germline, CDR1 is LGHDT, CDR2 YNNKEL (reference sequence). CDR3 length equals 18 residues. Here the CDR3 reads CASSLGRGTGTKTDTQYF. The CDR3 DNA follows: TGTGCCAGCAGCCTCGGTCGGGGTACCGGGACTAAAACAGATACGCAGTATTTT.

This clonotype has a count of ten or more. The V and J genes are TRBV11-2 and TRBJ2-2; 7 positions agree with TRBD1. The V segment lost 5 bases and the J segment 3 bases; nucleotides outside the gene matches: 3. Germline V gene data show CDR1 as SGHAT and CDR2 as FQNNGV. The CDR3 runs to 14 residues. The DNA of the CDR3 is TGTGCCAGCAGCGTAACAGGGGACACCGGGGAGCTGTTTTTT. Its translation is CASSVTGDTGELFF.

The gene calls are TRBV7-6 and TRBJ2-1, with a possible D match to TRBD2 (5 bases). CDR1 is SGHVS and CDR2 is FNYEAQ in the germline V gene. The CDR3 extends over 15 amino acids. Trimming shortened V by 5 bases and J by 0 bases, and 11 bases separated the two germline ends. CDR3 DNA sequence: TGTGCCAGCAGCCCAAGCGGCCGCTCCTACAATGAGCAGTTCTTC. Protein sequence: CASSPSGRSYNEQFF.

This clonotype was counted at least ten times. The J gene is TRBJ1-5, the V gene TRBV30; no reliable D call. This CDR3 spans 13 amino acids. V was trimmed by 0 bases and J by 4 bases, leaving 7 bases between them. The germline V gene has CDR1 GTSNPN and CDR2 SVGIG (reference sequence). CDR3 residues: CAWSVQFNQPQHF. The CDR3 bases are TGTGCCTGGAGTGTACAGTTTAATCAGCCCCAGCATTTT. Full variable domain (outside the CDR3, taken from reference TRBV30 and TRBJ1-5): SQTIHQWPATLVQPVGSPLSLECTVEGTSNPNLYWYRQAAGRGLQLLFYSVGIGQISSEVPQNLSASRPQDRQFILSSKKLLLSDSGFYLCAWSVQFNQPQHFGDGTRLSIL.

This clonotype was observed many times. The chain couples TRBV6-2 or TRBV6-3 to TRBJ1-5, with D possibly being TRBD1 (6 bases). The CDR3 covers 13 residues. Deletions cut 6 bases from V and 7 bases from J, with 13 bases between. CDR1 and CDR2 from the germline V gene are MNHEY and SVGEGT. The CDR3, as DNA: TGTGCCAGCAGCCACCGTCAGGGGCAGCCCCAGCATTTT. This encodes CASSHRQGQPQHF.

Comments on this clonotype: One end of the junction fails to match germline, which may point to a read error. The J gene is TRBJ1-2, the V gene TRBV18; D gene unclear. This CDR3 has 17 amino acids. Germline V gene data show CDR1 as KGHSH and CDR2 as LQKENI. The CDR3, as DNA: TGTGCCAGCTCACCACTCGCAAAGCTGACTTCTAACTATGACTACACCTTC. It encodes CASSPLAKLTSNYDYTF.

This clonotype occurred a few times. It may be a read error: a sequence one base away is much more abundant. Here the CDR3 omits its conserved ending phenylalanine or tryptophan, so a read error is the likely source. This chain links TRBV27 with TRBJ2-7, with 7 bases identical to TRBD1. The germline V gene has CDR1 MNHEY and CDR2 SMNVEV (reference sequence). CDR3 size: 14 residues. Germline trimming cut 5 bases from V and 3 bases from J; bases unmatched to any gene: 7. The CDR3 reads CASSLQYRGYEQYL. DNA of the CDR3: TGTGCCAGCAGTCTACAATACAGGGGCTACGAGCAGTACCTC.

This clonotype was seen repeatedly, ten times or more. The chain uses TRBV24-1 and TRBJ2-3; D ambiguous. Trimming left V 4 bases short and J 2 bases short, with 15 bases between. The length of the CDR3 is 16 residues. The germline V gene encodes CDR1 KGHDR and CDR2 SFDVKD. DNA for the CDR3: TGTGCCACCAGTGACATCACGAATCCTTACACAGATACGCAGTATTTT. This gives the protein CATSDITNPYTDTQYF.

Turning to this clonotype: This sequence may be a read error, since a much larger clone differs from it by one base. The rearrangement joins TRBV5-4 to TRBJ2-3; D possibly uses TRBD1 or TRBD2 (5 bases each). Germline V gene sequence: CDR1 SGHNT, CDR2 YYREEE (reference sequence). The CDR3 is made up of 14 amino acids. V lost 3 bases to trimming and J lost 2 bases, with 10 bases between them. The CDR3 DNA reads TGTGCCAGCAGCTCCGGGACCCCCACAGATACGCAGTATTTT. The encoded protein is CASSSGTPTDTQYF.

This clonotype was found a few times. This chain connects TRBV5-1 to TRBJ2-2, with 13 bases lining up with TRBD2. V shed 4 bases and J 5 bases; nucleotides not matched to a gene: 5. Looked up from germline, CDR1 is SGHRS and CDR2 is YFSETQ. This CDR3 is built from 16 residues. For the CDR3, the DNA is TGCGCCAGCAGCCTTACTAGCGGGAGGGCTACCGGGGAGCTGTTTTTT. Amino acid sequence: CASSLTSGRATGELFF.

This chain connects TRBV28 to TRBJ2-1; no clear D. Between the trimmed V and J ends, which lost 8 bases and 5 bases, there was a span of 13 bases. The CDR3 covers 13 residues. Germline CDR1 MDHEN, CDR2 SYDVKM. CDR3 DNA: TGTGCCAGCCTCGACTCGACGAACAATGAGCAGTTCTTC. This gives the protein CASLDSTNNEQFF.

A few counts support this clonotype. The chain is built from TRBV19 and TRBJ1-4; D possibly corresponds to TRBD1 (5 bases). CDR1 is LNHDA, CDR2 SQIVND, per germline (reference sequence). Trimming took off 8 bases at V and 4 bases at J, with 17 bases between the two ends. The CDR3 is made up of 15 amino acids. The CDR3 DNA reads as TGTGCCAGTTCTGCGCGTGGGACCGGTAATGAAAAACTGTTTTTT. Protein: CASSARGTGNEKLFF.

The chain employs TRBV20-1 and TRBJ2-3, with TRBD2 identical over 13 bases. Germline trimming cut 5 bases from V and 0 bases from J; bases unmatched to any gene: 11. The CDR3 sequence is 18 residues long. Germline lookup yields CDR1 DFQATT and CDR2 SNEGSKA (reference sequence). This CDR3 reads CSAPRLAGGLVSTDTQYF. Written as DNA, the CDR3 is TGCAGTGCTCCGCGACTAGCGGGAGGCCTCGTCAGCACAGATACGCAGTATTTT.

This clonotype was picked up many times. The chain combines TRBV6-1 with TRBJ2-1; no reliable D call. V lost 6 bases to trimming and J lost 8 bases, with 11 bases between them. CDR1 is MNHNS, CDR2 SASEGT, per germline. The CDR3 covers 12 residues. In DNA form, the CDR3 reads TGTGCCAGCAGCTCTTCTCGTTATGAGCAGTTCTTC. Its translation is CASSSSRYEQFF.

This clonotype was recorded a few times. V is TRBV30 and J is TRBJ1-1; D not resolved. In germline, CDR1 is GTSNPN, CDR2 SVGIG (reference sequence). The V gene lost 6 bases and the J gene lost 2 bases, with 19 bases spanning the gap. This CDR3 has 15 amino acids. In DNA, the CDR3 is TGTGCCTGCCACCCATTCGATAAATTTAACACTGAAGCTTTCTTT. Its protein product is CACHPFDKFNTEAFF.

Note on this clonotype: Its ends do not fully match the called genes, so a read error is possible. The CDR3 reads CASSTGQTEGTQYF. CDR3 in DNA: TGTGCTAGCAGCACGGGACAGACGGAGGGGACCCAGTACTTC. The chain has TRBV7-7 and TRBJ2-5; a possible D gene is TRBD1 (7 bases). The CDR3 sequence is 14 residues long. Germline loops: CDR1 SSHAT, CDR2 FNYEAQ (reference sequence). Variable domain in full (rest from reference TRBV7-7 and TRBJ2-5): GAGVSQSPRYKVTKRGQDVTLRCDPISSHATLYWYQQALGQGPEFLTYFNYEAQPDKSGLPSDRFSAERPEGSISTLTIQRTEQRDSAMYRCASSTGQTEGTQYFGPGTRLLVL.

This clonotype has a handful of counts. The chain employs TRBV12-3 or TRBV12-4 and TRBJ1-3, with D uncertain. CDR3 length equals 18 residues. Trimming took off 4 bases at V and 2 bases at J, with 21 bases between the two ends. CDR3 in DNA: TGTGCCAGCAGTTATGAAATGACTGCCCCCAATACTGGAAACACCATATATTTT. It specifies CASSYEMTAPNTGNTIYF.

The chain recombines TRBV12-3 or TRBV12-4 with TRBJ2-1; 9 bases map to TRBD2. This CDR3 region has 15 residues. V trimming: 2 bases; J trimming: 7 bases; junction bases outside the gene matches: 6. The CDR3 sequence is CASSLRREGGNEQFF. CDR3 nucleotide sequence: TGTGCCAGCAGTTTAAGGCGGGAGGGTGGTAATGAGCAGTTCTTC.

The chain uses TRBV7-9 and TRBJ2-3, with TRBD2 identical over 12 bases. V lost 0 bases, J lost 2 bases, and 9 bases stayed unmatched. CDR3 length: 19 residues. CDR1 and CDR2 from the germline V gene are SEHNR and FQNEAQ (reference sequence). The CDR3 nucleotides are TGTGCCAGCAGCTTAGCGACCCTAGCGGGAGGGGTGAACACAGATACGCAGTATTTT. This sequence encodes CASSLATLAGGVNTDTQYF. Complete variable domain (other parts from reference TRBV7-9 and TRBJ2-3): DTGVSQNPRHKITKRGQNVTFRCDPISEHNRLYWYRQTLGQGPEFLTYFQNEAQLEKSRLLSDRFSAERPKGSFSTLEIQRTEQGDSAMYLCASSLATLAGGVNTDTQYFGPGTRLTVL.

This clonotype has at least ten counts. The chain uses TRBV7-2 and TRBJ2-5; 12 positions agree with TRBD2. Per the germline V gene, CDR1 is SGHTA and CDR2 is FQGNSA. The CDR3 consists of 17 residues. The J segment lost 1 base and the V segment lost 5 bases, leaving 8 bases of the junction unmatched. The chain's CDR3 is CASSVFLAGGPQETQYF. CDR3 sequence (DNA): TGTGCCAGCAGCGTTTTTCTAGCGGGAGGGCCCCAAGAGACCCAGTACTTC. The full variable domain, rest sourced from reference TRBV7-2 and TRBJ2-5, is GAGVSQSPSNKVTEKGKDVELRCDPISGHTALYWYRQSLGQGLEFLIYFQGNSAPDKSGLPSDRFSAERTGGSVSTLTIQRTQQEDSAVYLCASSVFLAGGPQETQYFGPGTRLLVL.

Of note for this clonotype: A read error is possible here, since a much larger clone lies one base away. This chain links TRBV2 with TRBJ2-7; no reliable D call. Germline CDR1 reads SNHLY; CDR2 reads FYNNEI. The CDR3 is 11 amino acids. For the CDR3, the DNA is TGTGCCAGCAGTGAAGGGGCCGAGCAGTGCTTC. This translates into CASSEGAEQCF. Full variable domain (missing parts from reference TRBV2 and TRBJ2-7): EPEVTQTPSHQVTQMGQEVILRCVPISNHLYFYWYRQILGQKVEFLVSFYNNEISEKSEIFDDQFSVERPDGSNFTLKIRSTKLEDSAMYFCASSEGAEQCFGPGTRLTVT.

This clonotype was picked up many times. The rearrangement joins TRBV24-1 to TRBJ2-3; D remains unclear. This CDR3 contains 13 residues. With 10 bases removed from V and 2 bases from J, the gap between germline ends came to 12 bases. Germline V CDR1 and CDR2: KGHDR, SFDVKD. DNA for the CDR3: TGTGCCACAACTGCGTCAAACACAGATACGCAGTATTTT. It encodes CATTASNTDTQYF.

This chain links TRBV7-9 with TRBJ1-1, with D perhaps matching TRBD1 (6 bases). The CDR3 has 15 amino acids. Trimming took off 4 bases at V and 2 bases at J, with 14 bases between the two ends. Germline V lookup: CDR1 SEHNR, CDR2 FQNEAQ (reference sequence). DNA for the CDR3: TGTGCCAGCAGCTCTTGGGGGACACTAAACACTGAAGCTTTCTTT. The encoded protein is CASSSWGTLNTEAFF.